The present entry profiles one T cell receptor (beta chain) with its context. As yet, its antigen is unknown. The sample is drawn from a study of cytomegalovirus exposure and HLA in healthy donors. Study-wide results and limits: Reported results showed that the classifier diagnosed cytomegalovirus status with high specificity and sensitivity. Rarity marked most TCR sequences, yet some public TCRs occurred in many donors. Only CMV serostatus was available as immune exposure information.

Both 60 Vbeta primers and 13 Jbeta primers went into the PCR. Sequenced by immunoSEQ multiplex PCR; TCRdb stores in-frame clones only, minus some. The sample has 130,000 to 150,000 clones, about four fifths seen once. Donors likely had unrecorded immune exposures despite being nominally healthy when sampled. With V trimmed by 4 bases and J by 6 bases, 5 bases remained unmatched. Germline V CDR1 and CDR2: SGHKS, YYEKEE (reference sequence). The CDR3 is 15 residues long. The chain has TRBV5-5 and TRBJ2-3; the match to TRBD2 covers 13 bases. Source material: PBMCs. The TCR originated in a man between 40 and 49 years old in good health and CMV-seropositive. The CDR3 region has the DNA TGTGCCAGCAGCCCCCGGACTAGCGGGGGTGATACGCAGTATTTT. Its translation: CASSPRTSGGDTQYF.